This TCR beta chain was recovered during a study of breast tumors, draining lymph nodes, adjacent tissues. Study results and caveats: Data only fit, rather than demonstrated, lymph node origin of most tumor T cells. Tumors had less TCR diversity than lymph nodes, more than nontumor tissue. Luminal-like breast cancer showed significantly higher tumor–nontumor repertoire similarity than basal-like. The data were judged consistent with most tumor T cells coming from lymph node and expanding in tumor.

This clonotype was observed at least ten times. What it recognizes is unknown. Germline values: CDR1 LNHDA, CDR2 SQIVND (reference sequence). Trimming took 5 bases from V and 8 from J; bases not matched to a gene: 7. This CDR3 comprises 16 residues. Each CDR3 protein gets one entry after TCRdb re-called the multiplex PCR reads with MiXCR. The sample yields approximately 250,000 distinct CDR3 sequences, approximately 36% seen once. Breast cancer patients provided tissue from their axillary draining lymph nodes. The clonotype was recovered from a female donor with breast cancer. Some clones in this sample may be carry-over from other donors' samples. Sequenced sample: axillary lymph node tissue. This chain uses TRBV19 with TRBJ2-2, with 14 bases fitting TRBD2. CDR3 loop: CASSARTSGRRGELFF. CDR3 nucleotide sequence: TGTGCCAGTAGTGCCAGGACTAGCGGGAGGAGGGGGGAGCTGTTTTTT.